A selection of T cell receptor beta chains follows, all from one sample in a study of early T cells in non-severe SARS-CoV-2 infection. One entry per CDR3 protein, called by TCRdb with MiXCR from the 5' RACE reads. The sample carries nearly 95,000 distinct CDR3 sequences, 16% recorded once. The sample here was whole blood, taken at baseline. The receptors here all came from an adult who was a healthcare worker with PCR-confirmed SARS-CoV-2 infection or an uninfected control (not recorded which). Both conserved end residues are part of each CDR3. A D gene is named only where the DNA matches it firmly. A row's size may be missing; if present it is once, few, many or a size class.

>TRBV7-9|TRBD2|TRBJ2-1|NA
TGTGCCAGCAGCTTAGCCCTAGCGGGAGACTACAATGAGCAGTTCTTC
CASSLALAGDYNEQFF
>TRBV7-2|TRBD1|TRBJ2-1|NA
TGTGCCAGCAGCTTCCAGGGGGCGGGCAGGTACAATGAGCAGTTCTTC
CASSFQGAGRYNEQFF
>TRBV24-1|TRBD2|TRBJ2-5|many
TGTGCCACCACTCCGGGACTAAGACAAGAGACCCAGTACTTC
CATTPGLRQETQYF
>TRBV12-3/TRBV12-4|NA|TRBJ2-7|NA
TGTGCCAGCAGTCCACGACACAGGCAGTACTTC
CASSPRHRQYF
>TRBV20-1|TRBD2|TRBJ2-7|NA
TGCAGTGCTAGAGAGGGAGCGGGAGCGGTAGAGCAGTACTTC
CSAREGAGAVEQYF
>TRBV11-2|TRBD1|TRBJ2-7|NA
TGTGCCAGCAGCCCACTCCCGGGACAGGGAAGGGTCTACGAGCAGTACTTC
CASSPLPGQGRVYEQYF
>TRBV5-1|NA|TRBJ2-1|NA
TGCGCCAGCAGCTTGGCGGGACTCTACAATGAGCAGTTCTTC
CASSLAGLYNEQFF
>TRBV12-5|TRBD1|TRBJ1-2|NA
TGTGCTAGTGGTTTCCCAGGGGGACAGCGGGCTGGTGGCTACACCTTC
CASGFPGGQRAGGYTF
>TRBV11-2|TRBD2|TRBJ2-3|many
TGTGCCAGCAGCCTCAGCGGGAGGCTAAATACGCAGTATTTT
CASSLSGRLNTQYF
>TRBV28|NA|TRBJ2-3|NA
TGTGCCAGCAGTTCCCCTGGGAAGGGCCAGTATTTT
CASSSPGKGQYF
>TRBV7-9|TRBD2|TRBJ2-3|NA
TGTGCCAGCAGCTCCCGGACTAGCGGGAGTATGAAGCAGTATTTT
CASSSRTSGSMKQYF
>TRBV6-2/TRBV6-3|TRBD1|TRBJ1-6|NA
TGTGCCAGCAGGCAGGGGGAGAATAATTCACCCCTCCACTTT
CASRQGENNSPLHF
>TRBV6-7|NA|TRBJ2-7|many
TGTGCCCCCAACAAGGGTAAATACGAGCAGTACTTC
CAPNKGKYEQYF
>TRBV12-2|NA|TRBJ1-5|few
TGTGCAAGTCGCCTACCATCCCAGGGCAATCAGCCCCAGCATTTT
CASRLPSQGNQPQHF
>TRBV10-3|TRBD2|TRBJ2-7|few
TGTGCCATCAGTAGGACGGGCGGGAGGGCCAGCTACGAGCAGTACTTC
CAISRTGGRASYEQYF
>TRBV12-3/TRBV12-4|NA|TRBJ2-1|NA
TGTGCCAGCAGTACACTCTACAATGAGCAGTTCTTC
CASSTLYNEQFF
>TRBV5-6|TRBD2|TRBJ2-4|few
TGTGCCAGCACCATATCGGCCAGCGGGGGGGCCAAAAACATTCAGTACTTC
CASTISASGGAKNIQYF
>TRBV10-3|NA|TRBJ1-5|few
TGTGCCATCAGTGACTTCAATCAGCCCCAGCATTTT
CAISDFNQPQHF
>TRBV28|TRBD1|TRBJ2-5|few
TGTGCCAGCAGTCTCAGCTGGACAGGGGGCTTAGAGACCCAGTACTTC
CASSLSWTGGLETQYF
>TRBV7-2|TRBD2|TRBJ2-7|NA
TGTGCCAGCAGCTCCGGGACTAGCTTCCACGAGCAGTACTTC
CASSSGTSFHEQYF
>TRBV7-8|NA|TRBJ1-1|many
TGTGCCAGCAGCTTAGTGGGGGACACTGAAGCTTTCTTT
CASSLVGDTEAFF
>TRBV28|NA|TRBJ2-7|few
TGTGCCAGCAGTTTGGGCCTAAAGGGCTACGAGCAGTACTTC
CASSLGLKGYEQYF
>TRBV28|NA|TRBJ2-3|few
TGTGCCAGCAGTTTAGGGGCTAGCACAGATACGCAGTATTTT
CASSLGASTDTQYF
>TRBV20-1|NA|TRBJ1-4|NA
TGCAGTGCTAGAGAAGGGGGACGGAATGAAAAACTGTTTTTT
CSAREGGRNEKLFF
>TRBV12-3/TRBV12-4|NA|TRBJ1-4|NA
TGTGCCAGCAGTTTAGCGGACGCGCTGTCAACTAATGAAAAACTGTTTTTT
CASSLADALSTNEKLFF
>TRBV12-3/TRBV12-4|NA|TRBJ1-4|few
TGTGCCAGCAGTTTGTCGGGGTCTCGCGAAAAACTGTTTTTT
CASSLSGSREKLFF
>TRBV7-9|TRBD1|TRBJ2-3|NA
TGTGCCAGCAGCTTAGGGGACAGGGACGCAGATACGCAGTATTTT
CASSLGDRDADTQYF
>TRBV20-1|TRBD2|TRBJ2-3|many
TGCAGTGCAACTCTAGCGGGAGTCGCAGATACGCAGTATTTT
CSATLAGVADTQYF
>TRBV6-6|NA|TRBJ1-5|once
TGTGCCAGCAGCCACTACAGGGTCTCCTCGCCCCAGCATTTT
CASSHYRVSSPQHF
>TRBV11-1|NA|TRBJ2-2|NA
TGTGCCAGCAGTAAGGGGGTCACCGGGGAGCTGTTTTTT
CASSKGVTGELFF
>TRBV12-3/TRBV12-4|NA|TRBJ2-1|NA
TGTGCCAGCAGCATGGACCAAGCGAGGTACAATGAGCAGTTCTTC
CASSMDQARYNEQFF
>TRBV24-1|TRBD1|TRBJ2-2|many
TGTGCCACCGGGACAGACACCGGGGAGCTGTTTTTT
CATGTDTGELFF
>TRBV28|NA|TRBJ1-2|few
TGTGCCAGCAGGTATCCGGGGGGCTACACCTTC
CASRYPGGYTF
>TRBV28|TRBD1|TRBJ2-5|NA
TGTGCCAGCAGTAACAGACAGGGCTGGGGGACCCAGTACTTC
CASSNRQGWGTQYF
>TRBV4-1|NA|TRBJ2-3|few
TGCGCCAGCAGCCTTAAAGGGACGCCCCTCGGGGTCACAGATACGCAGTATTTT
CASSLKGTPLGVTDTQYF
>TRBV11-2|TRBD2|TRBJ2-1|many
TGTGCCAGCAGCTTGTCTCTAGCGGGAACTGAGCAGTTCTTC
CASSLSLAGTEQFF
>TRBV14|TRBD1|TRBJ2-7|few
TGTGCCAGCAGCCAGGAGACAGGGGGCGTGAACGAGCAGTACTTC
CASSQETGGVNEQYF
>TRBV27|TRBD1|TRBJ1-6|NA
TGTGCCAGCAGTTCATGGGACAGTAATAATTCACCCCTCCACTTT
CASSSWDSNNSPLHF
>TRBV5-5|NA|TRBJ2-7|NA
TGTGCCAGCAGCAAGGACAGTCCCTACGAGCAGTACTTC
CASSKDSPYEQYF
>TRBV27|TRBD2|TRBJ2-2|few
TGTGCCAGCAGTCCCCGACGGGAGGCCGGGGAGCTGTTTTTT
CASSPRREAGELFF
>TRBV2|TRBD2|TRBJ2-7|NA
TGTGCCAGCGCAGAACTGGCGGGGGAAGCCTACGAGCAGTACTTC
CASAELAGEAYEQYF
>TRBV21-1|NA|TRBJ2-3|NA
TGTGCCAGCAGCCGCCCTAGCGGGAGGAGCGCAGATACGCAGTATTTT
CASSRPSGRSADTQYF
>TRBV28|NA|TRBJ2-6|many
TGTGCCAGCAGTCCGCACAGCCTCTCTGGGGCCAACGTCCTGACTTTC
CASSPHSLSGANVLTF
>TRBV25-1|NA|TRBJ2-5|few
TGTGCCAGCAGAACCTTAGGTGGCGAGACCCAGTACTTC
CASRTLGGETQYF
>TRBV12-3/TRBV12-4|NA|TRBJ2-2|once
TGTGCCAGCAGCTTAGAAGACAGGGAGGACGGGGAGCTGTTTTTT
CASSLEDREDGELFF
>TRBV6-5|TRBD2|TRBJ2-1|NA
TGTGCCAGCAGTTACGCTAGCGGGAGAGAGAATGAGCAGTTCTTC
CASSYASGRENEQFF
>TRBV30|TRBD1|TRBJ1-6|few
TGTGCCTGGAGTCCTGACAGGGGGAGCTCACCCCTCCACTTT
CAWSPDRGSSPLHF
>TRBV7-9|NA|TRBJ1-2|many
TGTGCCAGCAGCTTAGAGCCAGGAAACAACTATGGCTACACCTTC
CASSLEPGNNYGYTF
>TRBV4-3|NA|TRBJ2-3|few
TGCGCCAGCAGCCAAGATTCGGGACCGACAGGAGATACGCAGTATTTT
CASSQDSGPTGDTQYF